This T cell receptor (beta chain) originates from a study of blood T cell repertoires in COVID-19. In the study overall: From the United States, Italy and Spain came samples of acute and convalescent COVID-19.

Clinical history reported by participants formed the basis on which cohorts were assigned. Per the authors' pipeline: Reference gene primers were amplified, and this amplification served to estimate nucleated cell counts. This table comes from immunoSEQ multiplex PCR, and its TCRdb copy is limited to in-frame clones, with some not included. The V and J calls and clone size were taken over from that table, and D and trimming were inferred from the DNA. The sample contains roughly 180,000 clones, 65% to 85% of which appear only once. Trimming took 6 bases from V and 9 from J, leaving 18 bases between them. CDR3 size: 13 residues. Per germline, CDR1 LNHDA and CDR2 SQIVND (reference sequence).

V is TRBV19 and J is TRBJ2-7, with TRBD2 as a possible D gene (6 bases). Sequenced sample: PBMCs or T cells enriched from blood (not recorded which). This sequence originates from a woman in her forties with acute COVID-19. CDR3 region: CASSPSKGLWQYF. DNA of the CDR3: TGTGCCAGTAGCCCTTCCAAGGGACTTTGGCAGTACTTC. Drawing the rest from reference TRBV19 and TRBJ2-7, the complete variable domain is DGGITQSPKYLFRKEGQNVTLSCEQNLNHDAMYWYRQDPGQGLRLIYYSQIVNDFQKGDIAEGYSVSREKKESFPLTVTSAQKNPTAFYLCASSPSKGLWQYFGPGTRLTVT.